This T cell receptor (beta chain) was sequenced in a study of identical twins. This clonotype was seen more than once but under ten times. Germline V lookup: CDR1 SGHKS, CDR2 YYEKEE (reference sequence). V was trimmed by 5 bases and J by 8 bases, leaving 11 bases between them. The CDR3 extends over 12 amino acids. TCRdb processed the 5' RACE reads anew with MiXCR; each CDR3 protein has one entry. The sample includes fewer than 500,000 distinct CDR3 sequences, 20% to 25% seen only once; the top ten take about 2.7%. These data are also associated with another study on T cells expressing NK-cell markers.

Sequenced: CD4+ T cells sorted from blood. The receptor was derived from a woman aged 18 to 35 in good health. This chain links TRBV5-5 with TRBJ1-5; D unresolved. This CDR3 is CASSLGLEPQHF. The CDR3 DNA is TGTGCCAGCAGTTTAGGACTCGAGCCCCAGCATTTT.